The 29 T cell receptor beta chains below come from one sample, sequenced in a study of blood T cell repertoires in COVID-19. Using immunoSEQ multiplex PCR, the repertoire was profiled, and TCRdb retains in-frame clones only, with some absent. The table shows hundreds of thousands of clones, with over 75% occurring only once. The sequencing input was PBMCs or T cells enriched from blood (not recorded which). These receptors all stem from a man aged 25-45 years who had recovered from COVID-19.

This chain uses TRBV9 with TRBJ1-1, with D possibly being TRBD1 (5 bases). CDR3 length: 15 residues. Germline V gives CDR1 SGDLS, CDR2 YYNGEE. Trimming removed 4 bases from V and 0 bases from J, with 13 bases in between. Here the CDR3 reads CASSLLGHLNTEAFF. CDR3 sequence (DNA): TGTGCCAGCAGCCTGTTAGGACACCTGAACACTGAAGCTTTCTTT.

The genes are TRBV3-1 (or the pseudogene TRBV3-2) and TRBJ1-2; no clear D. CDR1 LGHDT and CDR2 YNNKEL come from the germline V gene (reference sequence). V lost 0 bases, J lost 0 bases, and 8 bases lay in between. The CDR3 sequence is 15 residues long. CDR3 amino acids: CASSQELDTNYGYTF. The CDR3 nucleotides read TGTGCCAGCAGCCAAGAGCTAGATACTAACTATGGCTACACCTTC.

The chain joins TRBV25-1 to TRBJ2-3; 13 bases agree with TRBD2. Trimming at V came to 4 bases and at J to 1 base, leaving 2 bases not matched to a gene. Germline assignment: CDR1 MGHDK and CDR2 SYGVNS. The CDR3 has 16 amino acids. CDR3 coding DNA: TGTGCCAGCAGTGGACTAGCGGGAGGCCGCACAGATACGCAGTATTTT. Translation: CASSGLAGGRTDTQYF.

The V call is TRBV30, the J call TRBJ2-3, with TRBD2 matching over 8 bases. Losses at the gene ends were 3 bases for V and 3 bases for J; bases not matched to a gene: 5. This CDR3 is built from 14 residues. Germline V gene data show CDR1 as GTSNPN and CDR2 as SVGIG (reference sequence). CDR3 loop: CAWSSGSATDTQYF. CDR3 nucleotides: TGTGCCTGGAGCAGCGGGAGCGCGACAGATACGCAGTATTTT.

V and J are TRBV18 and TRBJ2-1, with D perhaps matching TRBD2 (6 bases). The ends were cut back, 4 bases at V and 7 bases at J, with 11 bases in the middle. Germline loops: CDR1 KGHSH, CDR2 LQKENI. This CDR3 region has 13 residues. CDR3 amino acids: CASSHYGGNEQFF. The DNA of the CDR3 is TGTGCCAGCTCACACTACGGAGGGAATGAGCAGTTCTTC.

The rearrangement uses TRBV18 and TRBJ2-2; TRBD2 aligns across 10 bases. V lost 4 bases and J lost 6; bases outside the gene matches: 8. This CDR3 has 16 residues. Germline CDR1 is KGHSH and CDR2 is LQKENI. CDR3 coding DNA: TGTGCCAGCTCACTCTTCGGGACTAGCGTTTCCGGGGAGCTGTTTTTT. This codes for CASSLFGTSVSGELFF.

The chain employs TRBV11-2 and TRBJ2-3, with 12 bases aligning to TRBD2. The germline gives CDR1 SGHAT, CDR2 FQNNGV. J gave up 5 bases and V 0 bases, and 6 bases lay outside the gene matches. This CDR3 has 17 amino acids. Here the CDR3 DNA reads TGTGCCAGCAGCTTAGATCGACTAGCGGGAGCGGGAGATACGCAGTATTTT. It is translated as CASSLDRLAGAGDTQYF.

The chain combines TRBV27 with TRBJ2-7; 9 bases are a match to TRBD1. CDR1 is MNHEY and CDR2 is SMNVEV in the germline V gene (reference sequence). V lost 5 bases, J lost 6 bases, and 8 bases stayed unmatched. The CDR3 contains 14 residues. CDR3 bases: TGTGCCAGCAGTATGGGACAGGGTCTCGGCGAGCAGTACTTC. It specifies CASSMGQGLGEQYF.

Comment on this clone: One end of the junction fails to match germline, which may point to a read error. The chain recombines TRBV28 with TRBJ1-2; 10 bases line up with TRBD1. CDR1 is MDHEN, CDR2 SYDVKM, per germline. This CDR3 comprises 16 residues. The CDR3 protein is CASSTVSGQGNYGYTF. In DNA form, the CDR3 reads TGTGCCAGCAGTACCGTGTCGGGACAGGGGAACTACGGCTACACCTTC.

The chain employs TRBV19 and TRBJ2-5; D possibly corresponds to TRBD2 (6 bases). Germline V gene data show CDR1 as LNHDA and CDR2 as SQIVND (reference sequence). V was clipped by 5 bases and J by 4 bases, with 14 bases between them. This CDR3 is built from 14 residues. The CDR3 coding sequence is TGTGCCAGTAGTTTCGGGGGAATTGGAGAGACCCAGTACTTC. Protein product: CASSFGGIGETQYF.

This sequence joins TRBV20-1 and TRBJ1-2; TRBD1 aligns across 7 bases. Unmatched junction bases numbered 15, after V lost 3 bases and J lost 5 bases. This CDR3 has 16 residues. CDR1 DFQATT and CDR2 SNEGSKA come from the germline V gene (reference sequence). The CDR3 protein is CSASFENRGWTYGYTF. DNA of the CDR3: TGCAGTGCTAGTTTTGAGAACAGGGGTTGGACTTATGGCTACACCTTC.

V is TRBV5-1 and J is TRBJ2-7; 7 bases align to TRBD2. Germline loops: CDR1 SGHRS, CDR2 YFSETQ. The CDR3 spans 15 residues. V lost 4 bases, J lost 0 bases, and 7 bases stayed unmatched. CDR3 bases: TGCGCCAGCAGCGAACTAGCGCCAAGCTCCTACGAGCAGTACTTC. Encoded protein: CASSELAPSSYEQYF.

This chain uses TRBV18 with TRBJ2-5; unclear D gene. Germline V gives CDR1 KGHSH, CDR2 LQKENI. The V and J ends lost 2 bases and 4 bases respectively, with 8 bases between them. The CDR3 is 13 residues long. CDR3 sequence: CASSPWLPETQYF. The CDR3 bases are TGTGCCAGCTCACCATGGCTCCCAGAGACCCAGTACTTC.

The chain links TRBV28 to TRBJ1-3; D call uncertain. CDR1 MDHEN and CDR2 SYDVKM come from the germline V gene. The CDR3 sequence is 13 residues long. Trimming cost V 2 bases and J 4 bases, with 6 bases left between them. The CDR3 region is CASSLGAGNTIYF. The CDR3 nucleotides read TGTGCCAGCAGTTTAGGAGCAGGAAACACCATATATTTT.

Here the CDR3 reads CASSQDTGLRYNEQFF. CDR3 coding DNA: TGTGCCAGCAGCCAAGATACAGGGTTAAGGTACAATGAGCAGTTCTTC. The chain combines TRBV3-1 (or the pseudogene TRBV3-2) with TRBJ2-1; D might be TRBD1 (6 bases). This CDR3 is built from 16 residues. The germline V gene encodes CDR1 LGHDT and CDR2 YNNKEL (reference sequence). Between the trimmed V and J ends, which lost 0 bases and 4 bases, there was a span of 13 bases.

This chain joins TRBV24-1 and TRBJ2-5, with 11 positions matching TRBD1. The V segment lost 4 bases and the J segment 5 bases; nucleotides outside the gene matches: 5. The CDR3 is made up of 15 amino acids. Germline CDR1 is KGHDR and CDR2 is SFDVKD. The CDR3 spells CATSDRTGGEETQYF. In nucleotides, the CDR3 is TGTGCCACCAGTGACCGGACAGGGGGCGAGGAGACCCAGTACTTC.

The chain employs TRBV28 and TRBJ2-7, with 10 positions matching TRBD2. This CDR3 spans 13 amino acids. In germline, CDR1 is MDHEN, CDR2 SYDVKM. The ends lost 8 bases at V and 1 base at J; junction bases unmatched: 2. The CDR3 coding sequence is TGTGCCAGCTTAGCGGGAGGTTCCTACGAGCAGTACTTC. It translates to CASLAGGSYEQYF.

The chain couples TRBV27 to TRBJ2-1; weak D call: TRBD1 (6 bases). The germline CDR1 and CDR2 sequences are MNHEY and SMNVEV (reference sequence). The CDR3 extends over 14 amino acids. The V gene lost 5 bases and the J gene lost 16 bases, with 24 bases spanning the gap. CDR3 in amino acids: CASSPSPQGNGFFF. CDR3 in DNA: TGTGCCAGCAGTCCTTCCCCCCAGGGGAACGGGTTTTTCTTC.

The chain is built from TRBV30 and TRBJ1-2; TRBD1 matches 10 bases. CDR3 length: 13 residues. V shed 4 bases and J 6 bases; nucleotides not matched to a gene: 5. From germline, CDR1 is GTSNPN and CDR2 SVGIG (reference sequence). CDR3 DNA: TGTGCCTGGATCCAAGACAGGGGGCATGGCTACACCTTC. Protein product: CAWIQDRGHGYTF.

The rearrangement links TRBV19 to TRBJ1-5, with unresolved D. The germline gives CDR1 LNHDA, CDR2 SQIVND (reference sequence). This CDR3 is built from 15 residues. The V end was cut by 0 bases, the J end by 10 bases, with 16 bases between. The chain's CDR3 is CASSIDRVRPHPQHF. CDR3 DNA: TGTGCCAGTAGTATAGATCGGGTCCGGCCTCACCCCCAGCATTTT.

V and J are TRBV27 and TRBJ1-3, with 8 bases matching TRBD1. The CDR3 is 16 amino acids. Germline values: CDR1 MNHEY, CDR2 SMNVEV (reference sequence). Germline trimming cut 5 bases from V and 4 bases from J; bases unmatched to any gene: 10. CDR3 DNA: TGTGCCAGCAGTCCAAGACAGGGGTCGGGGGGAAACACCATATATTTT. Translating gives CASSPRQGSGGNTIYF.

The V and J genes are TRBV19 and TRBJ1-1; D not resolved. The CDR3 is made up of 13 amino acids. Trimming removed 3 bases from V and 5 bases from J, with 10 bases in between. The germline gives CDR1 LNHDA, CDR2 SQIVND (reference sequence). CDR3: CASSISGKTEAFF. In DNA, the CDR3 is TGTGCCAGTAGTATTTCGGGGAAGACTGAAGCTTTCTTT.

A remark on this clone: Other DNA sequences from this sample encode an identical CDR3 as well. The chain combines TRBV27 with TRBJ1-2; 7 bases are shared with TRBD1. Germline trimming cut 4 bases from V and 5 bases from J; bases unmatched to any gene: 10. This CDR3 comprises 15 residues. Germline V gene sequence: CDR1 MNHEY, CDR2 SMNVEV (reference sequence). The CDR3 region is CASSSLGQDNYGYTF. CDR3 nucleotides: TGTGCCAGCAGTTCTTTAGGACAGGACAATTATGGCTACACCTTC.

The rearrangement uses TRBV5-8 and TRBJ1-5, with D perhaps TRBD1 (5 bases). The CDR3 is 14 residues long. V was trimmed by 4 bases and J by 9 bases, leaving 17 bases between them. The germline V gene encodes CDR1 SGHTS and CDR2 YDEGEE. The CDR3 nucleotides read TGTGCCAGCAGCACTGGGACCGCGGGACGGCCCCAGCATTTT. Protein product: CASSTGTAGRPQHF.

This chain connects TRBV7-2 to TRBJ2-1; TRBD2 agrees at 7 bases. This CDR3 region has 15 residues. Germline loops: CDR1 SGHTA, CDR2 FQGNSA. V shed 5 bases, J shed 2 bases, and the junction held 6 bases outside the gene matches. The CDR3 bases are TGTGCCAGCAGCCCGACTAGCATACCCTACAATGAGCAGTTCTTC. Encoded protein: CASSPTSIPYNEQFF.

This chain uses TRBV10-3 with TRBJ1-1; 9 positions agree with TRBD1. Germline values: CDR1 ENHRY, CDR2 SYGVKD. This CDR3 has 14 residues. V dropped 6 bases and J dropped 2; count of bases not matched to a gene: 4. CDR3: CAIRTDRGNTEAFF. The CDR3 DNA reads as TGTGCCATCAGGACGGACAGGGGAAACACTGAAGCTTTCTTT.

The table lists this clone with a few counts. Other DNA sequences in this specimen translate into the identical CDR3. The chain recombines TRBV28 with TRBJ2-7, with 8 bases that match TRBD1. This CDR3 region has 14 residues. Trimming cost V 6 bases and J 1 base; bases outside gene matches: 5. Per the germline V gene, CDR1 is MDHEN and CDR2 is SYDVKM. The DNA for the CDR3 is TGTGCCAGCAGGAGACAGGGGATATCCTACGAGCAGTACTTC. Its translation is CASRRQGISYEQYF.

This chain joins TRBV27 and TRBJ2-5; TRBD2 is a possible D gene (6 bases). Deletions cut 6 bases from V and 4 bases from J, with 21 bases between. Germline loops: CDR1 MNHEY, CDR2 SMNVEV (reference sequence). The CDR3 sequence is 16 residues long. CDR3 coding DNA: TGTGCCAGCAGGTCAGGGCTTGCGGGAAATCTAGAGACCCAGTACTTC. Its translation: CASRSGLAGNLETQYF.

The genes are TRBV3-1 (or the pseudogene TRBV3-2) and TRBJ1-4; D is ambiguous. The CDR3 sequence is 14 residues long. V lost 0 bases and J lost 3, with 5 bases in between. Germline V lookup: CDR1 LGHDT, CDR2 YNNKEL (reference sequence). The CDR3 is CASSQDTSNEKLFF. The CDR3 DNA reads as TGTGCCAGCAGCCAAGATACATCTAATGAAAAACTGTTTTTT.